The present T cell receptor (beta chain) was sequenced within a study of shared clonotypes between healthy human individuals. Looking at the study overall: Donors had three CD4 naive, three CD4 memory, two CD8 naive and one CD8 memory plate apiece.

The naive CD8 fraction comprised CD45RO-negative cells positively selected for CCR7 and excluded terminally differentiated effector memory CD45RA+ cells. General study points: The low donor count limited represented genetic and exposure-history diversity. Generally, naive subsets came out with larger estimated richness than memory subsets. Several donors held 4.5% to 5% of naive CD4 clonotypes in common.

Sequencing was performed with immunoSEQ multiplex PCR; in TCRdb, only in-frame clones are kept and a portion is missing. Here the sample spans around 640,000 clones, approximately 96% being singletons. Turning to this clone: Its specificity is unknown.

V lost 6 bases to trimming and J lost 5 bases; unmatched junction nucleotides: 4. CDR1 is SGHNT and CDR2 is YYREEE in the germline V gene (reference sequence). This CDR3 is built from 12 residues. This sequence originates from a woman aged 25 to 45 in good health. Sequencing input: naive CD8+ T cells sorted from blood. This chain links TRBV5-4 with TRBJ2-7; 8 bases fit TRBD2. CDR3 loop: CASTSGSDEQYF. CDR3 DNA sequence: TGTGCCAGCACCAGCGGGAGCGACGAGCAGTACTTC.